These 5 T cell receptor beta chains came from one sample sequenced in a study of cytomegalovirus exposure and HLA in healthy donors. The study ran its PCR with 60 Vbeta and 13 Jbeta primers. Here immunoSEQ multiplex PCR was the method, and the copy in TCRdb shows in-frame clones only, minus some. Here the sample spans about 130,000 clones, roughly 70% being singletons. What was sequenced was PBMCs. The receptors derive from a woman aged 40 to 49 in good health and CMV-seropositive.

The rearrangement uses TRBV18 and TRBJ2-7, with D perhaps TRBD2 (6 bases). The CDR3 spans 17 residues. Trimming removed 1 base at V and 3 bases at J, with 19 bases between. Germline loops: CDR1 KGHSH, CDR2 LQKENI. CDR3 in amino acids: CASSPQLALMRGYEQYF. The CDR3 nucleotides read TGTGCCAGCTCACCACAACTAGCTCTCATGCGGGGCTACGAGCAGTACTTC.

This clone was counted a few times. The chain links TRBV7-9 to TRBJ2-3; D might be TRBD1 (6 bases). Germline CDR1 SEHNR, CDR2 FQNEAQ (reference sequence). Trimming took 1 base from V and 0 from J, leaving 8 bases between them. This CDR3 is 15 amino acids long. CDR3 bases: TGTGCCAGCAGCTTAGGGACAGCGAGCACAGATACGCAGTATTTT. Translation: CASSLGTASTDTQYF. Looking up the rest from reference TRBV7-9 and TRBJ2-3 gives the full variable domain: DTGVSQNPRHKITKRGQNVTFRCDPISEHNRLYWYRQTLGQGPEFLTYFQNEAQLEKSRLLSDRFSAERPKGSFSTLEIQRTEQGDSAMYLCASSLGTASTDTQYFGPGTRLTVL.

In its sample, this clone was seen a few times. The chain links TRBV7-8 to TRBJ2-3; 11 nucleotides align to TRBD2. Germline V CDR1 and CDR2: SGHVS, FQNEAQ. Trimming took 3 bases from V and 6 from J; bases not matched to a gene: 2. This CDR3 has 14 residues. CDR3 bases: TGTGCCAGCAGCTTTGGGACTAGCGGCGATACGCAGTATTTT. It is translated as CASSFGTSGDTQYF.

The CDR3 region has the DNA TGCGCCAGCAGCTTGGGACAGGGGATTAACTATGGCTACACCTTC. Translation gives CASSLGQGINYGYTF. V is TRBV5-1 and J is TRBJ1-2; 8 bases match TRBD1. The J segment lost 1 base and the V segment lost 0 bases, leaving 2 bases of the junction unmatched. Germline V CDR1 and CDR2: SGHRS, YFSETQ. The CDR3 is 15 amino acids. The whole variable domain, filled in from reference TRBV5-1 and TRBJ1-2, reads KAGVTQTPRYLIKTRGQQVTLSCSPISGHRSVSWYQQTPGQGLQFLFEYFSETQRNKGNFPGRFSGRQFSNSRSEMNVSTLELGDSALYLCASSLGQGINYGYTFGSGTRLTVV.

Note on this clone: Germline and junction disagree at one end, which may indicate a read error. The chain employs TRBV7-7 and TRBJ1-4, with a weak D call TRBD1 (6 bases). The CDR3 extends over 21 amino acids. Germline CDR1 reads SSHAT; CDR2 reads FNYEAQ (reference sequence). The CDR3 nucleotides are TGTGCTAGCAGCTTACGGGGGTGCGGGGGACACTACCTCGTCGGTAGTGAAAAACTGTTTTTT. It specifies CASSLRGCGGHYLVGSEKLFF.